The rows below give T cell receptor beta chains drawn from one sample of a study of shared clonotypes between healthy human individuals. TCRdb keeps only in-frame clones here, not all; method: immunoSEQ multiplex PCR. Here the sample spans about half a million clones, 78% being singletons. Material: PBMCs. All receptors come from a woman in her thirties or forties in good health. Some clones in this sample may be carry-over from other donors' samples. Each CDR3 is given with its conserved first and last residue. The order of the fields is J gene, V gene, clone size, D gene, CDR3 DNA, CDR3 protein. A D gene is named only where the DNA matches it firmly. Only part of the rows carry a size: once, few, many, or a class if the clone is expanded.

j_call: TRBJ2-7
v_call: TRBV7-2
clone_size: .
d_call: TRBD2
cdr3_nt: TGTGCCAGCAGCTCTAGCGGTCAGTGGGACGAGCAGTACTTC
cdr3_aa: CASSSSGQWDEQYF

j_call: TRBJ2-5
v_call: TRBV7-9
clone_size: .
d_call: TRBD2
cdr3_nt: TGTGCCAGCCGACTAGCGGGTCTCCAAGAGACCCAGTACTTC
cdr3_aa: CASRLAGLQETQYF

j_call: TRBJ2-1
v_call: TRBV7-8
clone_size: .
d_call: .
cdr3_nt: TGTGCCAGCAGCTTAAGTGGAGGGACAACCTACAATGAGCAGTTCTTC
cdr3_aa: CASSLSGGTTYNEQFF

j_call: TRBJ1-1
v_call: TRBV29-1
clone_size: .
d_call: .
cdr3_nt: TGCAGCGTTGGGACGGTTATGAACACTGAAGCTTTCTTT
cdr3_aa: CSVGTVMNTEAFF

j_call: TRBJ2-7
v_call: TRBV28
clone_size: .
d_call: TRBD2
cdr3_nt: TGTGCCAGTCAAAGCGGGATCCCGTACGAGCAGTACTTC
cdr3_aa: CASQSGIPYEQYF

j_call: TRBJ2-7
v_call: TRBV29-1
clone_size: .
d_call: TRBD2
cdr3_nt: TGCAGCGTTGAAGGCAGCGGGAGGGACGAGCAGTACTTC
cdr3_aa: CSVEGSGRDEQYF

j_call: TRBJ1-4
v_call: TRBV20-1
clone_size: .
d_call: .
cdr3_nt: TGCAGTGCCGGCTGGAGGGAAAAACTGTTTTTT
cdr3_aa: CSAGWREKLFF

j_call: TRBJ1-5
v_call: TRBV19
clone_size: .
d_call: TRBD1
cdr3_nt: TGTGCCAGTAGTATTACGGGACAGGGTCTCTATAGCAATCAGCCCCAGCATTTT
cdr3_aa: CASSITGQGLYSNQPQHF

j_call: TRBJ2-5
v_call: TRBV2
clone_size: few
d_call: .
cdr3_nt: TGTGCCAGCAGCCTGACCTACCAAGAGACCCAGTACTTC
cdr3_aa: CASSLTYQETQYF

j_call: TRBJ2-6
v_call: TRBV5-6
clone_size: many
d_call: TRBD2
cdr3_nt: TGTGCCAGCAGCTTTAGCGGGAGCGCTGGGGCCAACGTCCTGACTTTC
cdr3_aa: CASSFSGSAGANVLTF

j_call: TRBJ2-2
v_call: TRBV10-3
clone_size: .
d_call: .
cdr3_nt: TGTGCCATCAGTGTCGGCGGAGCGACCAACACCGGGGAGCTGTTTTTT
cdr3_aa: CAISVGGATNTGELFF

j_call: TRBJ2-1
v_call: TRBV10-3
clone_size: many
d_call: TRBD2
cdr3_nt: TGTGCCAGCAGTTACAGGCGGGAGGTTCCCAATGAGCAGTTCTTC
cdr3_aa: CASSYRREVPNEQFF

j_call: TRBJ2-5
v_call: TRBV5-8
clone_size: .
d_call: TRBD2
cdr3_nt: TGTGCCAGCAGCTTGTTTTTCGGGAGGGCCGGGGGAGAGACCCAGTACTTC
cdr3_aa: CASSLFFGRAGGETQYF

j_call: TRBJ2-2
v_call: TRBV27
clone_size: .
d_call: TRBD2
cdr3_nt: TGTGCCAGCAGTCCCTGGGGGGGCGGGGAGCTGTTTTTT
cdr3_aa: CASSPWGGGELFF

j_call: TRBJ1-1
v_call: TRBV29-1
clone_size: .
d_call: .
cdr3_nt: TGCAGCGTTGGGGCGGCAGGTCGGGTGGGCGTCACTGAAGCTTTCTTT
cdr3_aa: CSVGAAGRVGVTEAFF

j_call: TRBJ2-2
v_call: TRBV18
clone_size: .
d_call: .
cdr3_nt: TGTGCCAGCTCACCGTCCCCCGGGGGGCGCAACACCGGGGAGCTGTTTTTT
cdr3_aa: CASSPSPGGRNTGELFF

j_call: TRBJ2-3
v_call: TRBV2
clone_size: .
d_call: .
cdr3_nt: TGTGCCAGCAGTGAAGAAGCGGTAGGGTGGGGTACAGATACGCAGTATTTT
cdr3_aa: CASSEEAVGWGTDTQYF

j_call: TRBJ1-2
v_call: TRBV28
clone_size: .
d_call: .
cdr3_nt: TGTGCCAGCAAAAGGGGCCGTTACTATGGCTACACCTTC
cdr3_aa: CASKRGRYYGYTF

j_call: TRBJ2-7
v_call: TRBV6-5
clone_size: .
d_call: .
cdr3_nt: TGTGCCAGCAGTTACTCGGCCGAGTCAGGGTACGAGCAGTACTTC
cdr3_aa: CASSYSAESGYEQYF

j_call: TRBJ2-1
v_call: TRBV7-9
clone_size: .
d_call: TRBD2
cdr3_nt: TGTGCCAGCGGGCTAGCGGGATACGGTGAGCAGTTCTTC
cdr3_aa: CASGLAGYGEQFF

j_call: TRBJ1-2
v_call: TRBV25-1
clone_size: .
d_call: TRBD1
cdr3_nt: TGTGCCAGCAGTTTGACCGGTGGGACAGTCAATGGCTACACCTTC
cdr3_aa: CASSLTGGTVNGYTF

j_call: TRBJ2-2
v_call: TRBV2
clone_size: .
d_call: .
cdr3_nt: TGTGCCAGCAGTGACTTCCCAGGGGGGGCCGGGGAGCTGTTTTTT
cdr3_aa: CASSDFPGGAGELFF

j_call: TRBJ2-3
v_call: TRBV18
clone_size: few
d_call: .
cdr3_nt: TGTGCCAGCTCACCTTCCAGCACAGATACGCAGTATTTT
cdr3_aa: CASSPSSTDTQYF

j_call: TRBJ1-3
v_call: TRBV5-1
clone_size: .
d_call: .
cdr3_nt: TGCGCCAGCAGCTCTGGGGGGCAGAGCTCTGGAAACACCATATATTTT
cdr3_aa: CASSSGGQSSGNTIYF

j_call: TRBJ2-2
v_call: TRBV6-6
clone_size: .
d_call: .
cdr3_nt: TGTGCCAGCAGTTCGATTCCCGGGGAGCTGTTTTTT
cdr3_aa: CASSSIPGELFF

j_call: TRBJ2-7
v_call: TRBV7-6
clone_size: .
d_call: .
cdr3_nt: TGTGCCAGCAGCTTAGCAATGGTGTCCCACGAGCAGTACTTC
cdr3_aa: CASSLAMVSHEQYF

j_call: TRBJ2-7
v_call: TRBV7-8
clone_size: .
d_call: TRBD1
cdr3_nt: TGTGCCAGCAGCTTAGATTCCGGGACAGGGGACGAGCAGTACTTC
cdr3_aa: CASSLDSGTGDEQYF

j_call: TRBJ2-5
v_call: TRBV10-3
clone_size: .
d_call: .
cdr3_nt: TGTGCCATCAGTGAGTCCCAAGAGACCCAGTACTTC
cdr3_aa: CAISESQETQYF

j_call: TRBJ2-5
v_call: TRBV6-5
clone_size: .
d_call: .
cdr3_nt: TGTGCCAGCAGTTACTCGGGGGGGGCGGCGGAGACCCAGTACTTC
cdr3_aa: CASSYSGGAAETQYF